A selection of T cell receptor beta chains follows, all from one sample in a study of blood T cell repertoires in COVID-19. Only in-frame clones appear in the TCRdb table, and some are missing; sequencing was by immunoSEQ multiplex PCR. The table includes around 150,000 clones, 93% detected once. Sample: peripheral blood. These TCRs come from an older woman with COVID-19, enrolled during active disease. The CDR3 runs from the conserved cysteine through the conserved F or W. D genes are given only for firm matches. Clone size is stated in some rows and not others, as once, few, many or a class when expanded.

V	J	D	size	CDR3	DNA
TRBV6-5	TRBJ1-4	NA	NA	CASSYLGGGDEKLFF	TGTGCCAGCAGTTACCTAGGCGGGGGTGATGAAAAACTGTTTTTT
TRBV29-1	TRBJ2-7	TRBD1	NA	CSVPGQGAREQYF	TGCAGCGTTCCCGGACAGGGGGCAAGGGAGCAGTACTTC
TRBV30	TRBJ1-1	NA	NA	CAWINVANTEAFF	TGTGCCTGGATAAATGTGGCGAACACTGAAGCTTTCTTT
TRBV5-4	TRBJ2-2	NA	NA	CASTFLDLARTGELFF	TGTGCCAGCACTTTCCTCGACCTAGCAAGGACCGGGGAGCTGTTTTTT
TRBV6-5	TRBJ1-4	TRBD1	NA	CASSLKGAGNEKLFF	TGTGCCAGCAGCCTCAAGGGGGCGGGGAATGAAAAACTGTTTTTT
TRBV7-8	TRBJ2-7	TRBD1	NA	CASTLSGQGYYEQYF	TGTGCCAGCACCCTTTCCGGACAGGGATACTACGAGCAGTACTTC
TRBV5-1	TRBJ1-2	NA	NA	CASSLGTDPVAGYTF	TGCGCCAGCAGCTTGGGGACAGACCCCGTCGCGGGCTACACCTTC
TRBV6-2/TRBV6-3	TRBJ1-1	TRBD1	NA	CASSYAVWGQGAIEAFF	TGTGCCAGCAGTTATGCCGTGTGGGGACAGGGGGCGATTGAAGCTTTCTTT
TRBV7-8	TRBJ1-2	NA	NA	CASSLADRNTNYGYTF	TGTGCCAGCAGCTTAGCGGACAGAAATACTAACTATGGCTACACCTTC
TRBV12-3/TRBV12-4	TRBJ1-1	NA	NA	CASRKTGTEAFF	TGTGCCAGCAGGAAGACGGGGACTGAAGCTTTCTTT
TRBV6-2/TRBV6-3	TRBJ2-7	NA	NA	CASSYSQGPYEQYF	TGTGCCAGCAGTTACTCCCAGGGGCCCTACGAGCAGTACTTC
TRBV7-2	TRBJ2-5	NA	NA	CASRLSGAQETQYF	TGTGCCAGCAGACTATCTGGGGCCCAAGAGACCCAGTACTTC
TRBV7-2	TRBJ2-3	TRBD2	NA	CASSLVGGSPTDTQYF	TGTGCCAGCAGCTTAGTCGGGGGGTCGCCCACAGATACGCAGTATTTT
TRBV4-2	TRBJ2-1	NA	NA	CASSQDKARGEQFF	TGTGCCAGCAGCCAAGATAAGGCTAGGGGTGAGCAGTTCTTC
TRBV4-2	TRBJ2-3	NA	NA	CASSQDPAGTTDTQYF	TGTGCCAGCAGCCAAGATCCGGCGGGAACCACAGATACGCAGTATTTT
TRBV5-4	TRBJ2-3	NA	NA	CASSLNSPDTQYF	TGTGCCAGCAGCTTGAACTCTCCGGATACGCAGTATTTT
TRBV13	TRBJ2-4	TRBD1	NA	CASSLSGTGGKIQYF	TGTGCCAGCAGCTTATCCGGGACAGGGGGTAAGATTCAGTACTTC
TRBV24-1	TRBJ2-2	TRBD1	NA	CATSDFSTGVTGELFF	TGTGCCACCAGTGATTTTAGTACAGGGGTCACCGGGGAGCTGTTTTTT
TRBV7-3	TRBJ1-1	TRBD1	NA	CASSVLGGRGTEAFF	TGTGCCAGCAGCGTCCTAGGGGGCCGGGGCACTGAAGCTTTCTTT
TRBV21-1	TRBJ1-2	NA	NA	CASSKREQGQNYGYTF	TGTGCCAGCAGCAAAAGAGAACAGGGCCAAAACTATGGCTACACCTTC
TRBV28	TRBJ1-3	NA	few	CASSFDPGVNTIYF	TGTGCCAGCAGTTTCGATCCAGGGGTAAACACCATATATTTT
TRBV5-1	TRBJ1-2	TRBD1	NA	CASSLVAPGQGESGYTF	TGCGCCAGCAGCTTGGTGGCTCCGGGACAGGGGGAAAGTGGCTACACCTTC
TRBV19	TRBJ1-2	TRBD1	NA	CASSTRRTGGYGYTF	TGTGCCAGTAGTACAAGGCGGACAGGGGGCTATGGCTACACCTTC
TRBV18	TRBJ2-7	NA	NA	CASSPPGRGYEQYF	TGTGCCAGCTCACCACCGGGCAGGGGATACGAGCAGTACTTC
TRBV18	TRBJ2-7	TRBD1	NA	CASSPRRQGPSYEQYF	TGTGCCAGCTCACCGCGGAGACAGGGGCCCTCCTACGAGCAGTACTTC
TRBV6-2/TRBV6-3	TRBJ1-6	NA	NA	CASSYSSGDHSPLHF	TGTGCCAGCAGTTACTCTTCGGGAGATCATTCACCCCTCCACTTT
TRBV7-8	TRBJ2-7	TRBD1	once	CASSLGTGYTEQYF	TGTGCCAGCAGCTTAGGGACAGGGTACACCGAGCAGTACTTC
TRBV9	TRBJ2-2	TRBD1	NA	CASSDRGPDTGELFF	TGTGCCAGCAGCGACAGGGGGCCCGACACCGGGGAGCTGTTTTTT
TRBV10-3	TRBJ1-2	NA	NA	CAISAPLDSYYGYTF	TGTGCCATCAGTGCCCCATTGGACAGCTACTATGGCTACACCTTC
TRBV6-6	TRBJ1-4	TRBD1	NA	CASSRGTATNEKLFF	TGTGCCAGCAGTCGGGGGACAGCAACTAATGAAAAACTGTTTTTT
TRBV6-2/TRBV6-3	TRBJ2-7	NA	once	CASSYPRGRDYEQYF	TGTGCCAGCAGTTACCCTAGGGGCAGGGACTACGAGCAGTACTTC
TRBV19	TRBJ1-4	NA	NA	CASNRDRLNEKLFF	TGTGCCAGTAACCGCGACAGGTTAAATGAAAAACTGTTTTTT
TRBV20-1	TRBJ1-5	NA	NA	CSASRGGWVNSNQPQHF	TGCAGTGCTAGTAGAGGGGGTTGGGTGAATAGCAATCAGCCCCAGCATTTT
TRBV5-6	TRBJ2-7	NA	once	CASSPPLSEPYEQYF	TGTGCCAGCAGCCCACCTCTCTCCGAGCCCTACGAGCAGTACTTC
TRBV6-5	TRBJ2-3	TRBD2	NA	CASRRAGGRTDTQYF	TGTGCCAGCAGACGAGCGGGGGGACGCACAGATACGCAGTATTTT
TRBV14	TRBJ1-6	NA	NA	CASSPGTSNSPLHF	TGTGCCAGCAGCCCCGGGACAAGTAATTCACCCCTCCACTTT
TRBV3-1/TRBV3-2	TRBJ1-6	NA	NA	CASSQEAGRNSPLHF	TGTGCCAGCAGCCAAGAAGCAGGGCGTAATTCACCCCTCCACTTT
TRBV5-1	TRBJ2-5	NA	NA	CASSLAELGNQETQYF	TGCGCCAGCAGCTTGGCAGAACTAGGGAACCAAGAGACCCAGTACTTC
TRBV6-5	TRBJ2-1	TRBD1	NA	CASSDQGASYNEQFF	TGTGCCAGCAGCGATCAGGGGGCCTCCTACAATGAGCAGTTCTTC
TRBV6-2/TRBV6-3	TRBJ2-1	NA	NA	CASSTAFTSPSYNEQFF	TGTGCCAGCAGTACGGCTTTTACTAGCCCAAGCTACAATGAGCAGTTCTTC
TRBV20-1	TRBJ1-6	NA	NA	CSASDTRGGGNSPLHF	TGCAGTGCTAGTGATACCAGGGGTGGCGGAAATTCACCCCTCCACTTT
TRBV7-9	TRBJ1-3	TRBD1	NA	CASSPRQGDGNTIYF	TGTGCCAGCAGCCCCAGACAGGGCGACGGAAACACCATATATTTT
TRBV5-1	TRBJ1-5	NA	NA	CASSLRAGGNQPQHF	TGCGCCAGCAGCTTGCGGGCGGGGGGCAATCAGCCCCAGCATTTT
TRBV6-5	TRBJ1-2	NA	NA	CASRTGINYGYTF	TGTGCCAGCAGAACAGGGATTAACTATGGCTACACCTTC
TRBV6-5	TRBJ2-1	NA	NA	CASSYYGIRERNEQFF	TGTGCCAGCAGTTACTACGGGATCCGGGAGCGCAATGAGCAGTTCTTC
TRBV10-3	TRBJ1-1	NA	NA	CAISRTENTEAFF	TGTGCCATCAGTAGGACAGAGAACACTGAAGCTTTCTTT
TRBV4-3	TRBJ1-2	TRBD1	NA	CASSQPGTGGRNYGYTF	TGCGCCAGCAGCCAACCCGGGACAGGGGGCCGTAACTATGGCTACACCTTC
TRBV3-1/TRBV3-2	TRBJ2-7	TRBD2	NA	CASSQITSGGAGSYEQYF	TGTGCCAGCAGCCAGATTACTAGCGGGGGGGCGGGTTCCTACGAGCAGTACTTC
TRBV4-3	TRBJ2-7	NA	NA	CASSQDRSGEQYF	TGCGCCAGCAGCCAAGATAGGAGCGGCGAGCAGTACTTC
TRBV4-3	TRBJ2-5	TRBD2	NA	CASSQERGGQETQYF	TGCGCCAGCAGCCAAGAGCGGGGGGGCCAAGAGACCCAGTACTTC
TRBV6-4	TRBJ2-1	NA	NA	CASSESPGTSSYNEQFF	TGTGCCAGCAGTGAATCGCCCGGGACAAGCTCCTACAATGAGCAGTTCTTC
TRBV11-2	TRBJ2-3	TRBD1	NA	CASSLGQGVLGTDTQYF	TGTGCCAGCAGCTTAGGACAGGGGGTCTTGGGCACAGATACGCAGTATTTT